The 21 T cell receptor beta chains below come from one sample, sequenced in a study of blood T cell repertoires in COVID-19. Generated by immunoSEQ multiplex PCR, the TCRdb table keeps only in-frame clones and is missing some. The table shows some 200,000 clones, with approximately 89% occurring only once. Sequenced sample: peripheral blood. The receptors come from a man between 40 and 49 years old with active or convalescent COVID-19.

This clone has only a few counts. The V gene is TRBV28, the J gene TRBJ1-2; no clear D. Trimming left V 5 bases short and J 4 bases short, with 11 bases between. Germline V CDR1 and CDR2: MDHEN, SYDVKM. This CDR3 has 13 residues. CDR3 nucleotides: TGTGCCAGCAGTGAGGCTCGGGGCTATGGCTACACCTTC. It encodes CASSEARGYGYTF.

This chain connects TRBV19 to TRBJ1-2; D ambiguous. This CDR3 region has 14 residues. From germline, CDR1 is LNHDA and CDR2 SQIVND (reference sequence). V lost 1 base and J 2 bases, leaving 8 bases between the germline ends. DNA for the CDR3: TGTGCCAGTAGTATAGTTGGCCAGAACTATGGCTACACCTTC. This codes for CASSIVGQNYGYTF.

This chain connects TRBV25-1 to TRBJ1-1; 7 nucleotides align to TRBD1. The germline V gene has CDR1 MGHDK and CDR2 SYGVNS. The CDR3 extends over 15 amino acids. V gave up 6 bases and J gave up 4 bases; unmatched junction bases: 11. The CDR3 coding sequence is TGTGCCAGCAGGAATACAGGGGTAGGAGGCACTGAAGCTTTCTTT. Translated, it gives CASRNTGVGGTEAFF.

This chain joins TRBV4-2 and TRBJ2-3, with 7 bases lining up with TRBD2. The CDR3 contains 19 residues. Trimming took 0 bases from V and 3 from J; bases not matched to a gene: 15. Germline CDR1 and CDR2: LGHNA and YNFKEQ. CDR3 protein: CASSQDYIVERGATDTQYF. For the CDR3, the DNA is TGTGCCAGCAGCCAAGATTATATCGTAGAGCGGGGTGCTACAGATACGCAGTATTTT.

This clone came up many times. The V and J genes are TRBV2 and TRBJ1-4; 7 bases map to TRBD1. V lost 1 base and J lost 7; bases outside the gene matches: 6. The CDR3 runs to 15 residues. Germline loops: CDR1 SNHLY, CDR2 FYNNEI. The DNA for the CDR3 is TGTGCCAGCAGTGAAGGGGACAGAGTCGTTGAAAAACTGTTTTTT. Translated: CASSEGDRVVEKLFF.

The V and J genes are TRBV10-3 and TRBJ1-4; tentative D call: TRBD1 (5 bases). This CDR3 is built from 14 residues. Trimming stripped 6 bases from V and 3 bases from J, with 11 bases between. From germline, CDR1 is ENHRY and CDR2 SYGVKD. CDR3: CAIRASGPNEKLFF. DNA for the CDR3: TGTGCCATCAGGGCTTCAGGGCCTAATGAAAAACTGTTTTTT.

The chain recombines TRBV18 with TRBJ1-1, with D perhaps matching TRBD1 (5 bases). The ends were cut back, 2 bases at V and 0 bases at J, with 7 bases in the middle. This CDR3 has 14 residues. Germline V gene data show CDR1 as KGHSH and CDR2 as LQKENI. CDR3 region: CASSPTRVNTEAFF. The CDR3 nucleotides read TGTGCCAGCTCACCAACCAGGGTGAACACTGAAGCTTTCTTT.

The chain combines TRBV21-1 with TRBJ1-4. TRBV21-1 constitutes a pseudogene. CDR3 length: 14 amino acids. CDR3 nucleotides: TGTGCCAGGCGGGGGGACCCGCGGGATGAAAAACTGTTTTTT. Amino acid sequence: CARRGDPRDEKLFF.

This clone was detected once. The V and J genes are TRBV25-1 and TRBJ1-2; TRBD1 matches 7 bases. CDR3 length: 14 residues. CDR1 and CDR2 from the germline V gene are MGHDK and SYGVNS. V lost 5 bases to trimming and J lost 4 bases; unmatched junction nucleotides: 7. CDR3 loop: CASSREDRTYGYTF. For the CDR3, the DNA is TGTGCCAGCAGTCGAGAGGACAGGACCTATGGCTACACCTTC.

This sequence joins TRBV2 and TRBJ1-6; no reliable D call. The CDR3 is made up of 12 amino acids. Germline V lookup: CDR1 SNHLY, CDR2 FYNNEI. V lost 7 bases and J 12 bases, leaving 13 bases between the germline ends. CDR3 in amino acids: CASTYSREPLHF. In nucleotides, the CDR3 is TGTGCCAGCACCTACAGTAGAGAACCCCTCCACTTT.

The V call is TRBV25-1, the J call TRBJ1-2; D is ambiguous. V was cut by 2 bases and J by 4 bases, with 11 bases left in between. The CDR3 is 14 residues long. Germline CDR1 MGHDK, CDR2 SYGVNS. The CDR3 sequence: CASSEGGRIYGYTF. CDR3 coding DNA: TGTGCCAGCAGTGAAGGAGGACGGATCTATGGCTACACCTTC.

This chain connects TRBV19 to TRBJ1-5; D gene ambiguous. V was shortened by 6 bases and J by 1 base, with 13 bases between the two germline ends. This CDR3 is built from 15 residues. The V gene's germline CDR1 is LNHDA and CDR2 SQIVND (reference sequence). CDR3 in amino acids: CASSLEAVSNQPQHF. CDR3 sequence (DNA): TGTGCCAGTAGCTTGGAGGCAGTAAGCAATCAGCCCCAGCATTTT.

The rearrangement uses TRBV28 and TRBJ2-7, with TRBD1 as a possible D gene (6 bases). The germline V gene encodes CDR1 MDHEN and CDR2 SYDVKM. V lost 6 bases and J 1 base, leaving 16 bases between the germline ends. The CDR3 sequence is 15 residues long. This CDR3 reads CASRGSQGRSYEQYF. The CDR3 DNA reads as TGTGCCAGCAGGGGATCACAGGGAAGGTCCTACGAGCAGTACTTC.

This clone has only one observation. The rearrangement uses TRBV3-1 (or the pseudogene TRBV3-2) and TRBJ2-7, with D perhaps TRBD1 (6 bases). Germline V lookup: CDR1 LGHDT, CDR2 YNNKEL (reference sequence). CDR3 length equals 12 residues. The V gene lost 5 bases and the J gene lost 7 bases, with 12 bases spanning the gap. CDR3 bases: TGTGCCAGCAGCGCACAGGGTAGGGAGCAGTACTTC. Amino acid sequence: CASSAQGREQYF.

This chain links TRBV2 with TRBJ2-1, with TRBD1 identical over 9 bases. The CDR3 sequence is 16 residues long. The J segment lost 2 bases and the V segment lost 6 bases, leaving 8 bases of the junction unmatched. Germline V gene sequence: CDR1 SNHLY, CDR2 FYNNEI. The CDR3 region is CASRRDRASAYNEQFF. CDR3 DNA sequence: TGTGCCAGCAGAAGGGACAGGGCGTCCGCCTACAATGAGCAGTTCTTC. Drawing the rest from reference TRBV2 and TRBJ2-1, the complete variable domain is EPEVTQTPSHQVTQMGQEVILRCVPISNHLYFYWYRQILGQKVEFLVSFYNNEISEKSEIFDDQFSVERPDGSNFTLKIRSTKLEDSAMYFCASRRDRASAYNEQFFGPGTRLTVL.

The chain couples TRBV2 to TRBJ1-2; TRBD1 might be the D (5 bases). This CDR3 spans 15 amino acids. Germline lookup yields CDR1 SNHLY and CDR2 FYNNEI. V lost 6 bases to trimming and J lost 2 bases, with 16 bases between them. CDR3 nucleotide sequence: TGTGCCAGCAGGGATGGCGGGGGACTGAACTATGGCTACACCTTC. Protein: CASRDGGGLNYGYTF.

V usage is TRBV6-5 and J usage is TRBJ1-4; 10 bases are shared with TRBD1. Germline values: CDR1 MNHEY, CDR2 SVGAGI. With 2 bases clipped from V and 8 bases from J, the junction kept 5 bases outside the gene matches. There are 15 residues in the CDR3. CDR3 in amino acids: CASSYLDRGTEKLFF. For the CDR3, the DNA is TGTGCCAGCAGTTACCTGGACAGGGGGACGGAAAAACTGTTTTTT.

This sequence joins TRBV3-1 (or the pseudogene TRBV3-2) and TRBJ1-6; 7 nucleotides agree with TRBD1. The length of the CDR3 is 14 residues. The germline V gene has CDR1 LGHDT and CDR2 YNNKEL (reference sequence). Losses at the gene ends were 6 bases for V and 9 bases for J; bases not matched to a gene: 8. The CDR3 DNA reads TGTGCCAGCAGTACGACAGGGTACGGTTCACCCCTCCACTTT. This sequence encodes CASSTTGYGSPLHF.

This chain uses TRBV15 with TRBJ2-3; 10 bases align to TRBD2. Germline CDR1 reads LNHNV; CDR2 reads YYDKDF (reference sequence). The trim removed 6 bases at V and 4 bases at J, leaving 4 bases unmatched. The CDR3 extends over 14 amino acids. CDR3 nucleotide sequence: TGTGCCACCAGATCTAGCGGGGGATCAGATACGCAGTATTTT. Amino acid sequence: CATRSSGGSDTQYF.

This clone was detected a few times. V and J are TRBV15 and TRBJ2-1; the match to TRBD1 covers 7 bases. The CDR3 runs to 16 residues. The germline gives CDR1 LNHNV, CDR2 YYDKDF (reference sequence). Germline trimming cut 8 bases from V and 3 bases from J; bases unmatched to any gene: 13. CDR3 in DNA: TGTGCCACCTCGCCCTTAGGGGGCGGAAACTACAATGAGCAGTTCTTC. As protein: CATSPLGGGNYNEQFF.

The DNA for the CDR3 is TGTGCCTGGAGTGTACGGACTTACGCTGAAGCTTTCTTT. It specifies CAWSVRTYAEAFF. The chain uses TRBV30 and TRBJ1-1; D remains ambiguous. Trimming left V 0 bases short and J 6 bases short, with 11 bases between. CDR1 GTSNPN and CDR2 SVGIG come from the germline V gene (reference sequence). This CDR3 spans 13 amino acids.